A single sample is the source of the 22 T cell receptor beta chains below, sequenced in a study of T cell responses to AZD1222 COVID-19 vaccine. The assay was immunoSEQ multiplex PCR, and TCRdb's table has in-frame clones only and misses some. The top ten hold about 9.8% of the sample, which has just over 150,000 clones, about 90% seen once. Here the sequenced sample was peripheral blood, taken 28 days after the second AZD1222 dose. Every receptor here comes from an adult who received the AZD1222 COVID-19 vaccine.

J is TRBJ1-5 and V is TRBV28; TRBD1 matches 9 bases. Losses at the gene ends were 6 bases for V and 6 bases for J; bases not matched to a gene: 9. The CDR3 loop spans 15 amino acids. Per the germline V gene, CDR1 is MDHEN and CDR2 is SYDVKM. DNA of the CDR3: TGTGCCAGCAGCCTTCCGGGACAGGGTATTCAGCCCCAGCATTTT. It encodes CASSLPGQGIQPQHF.

The chain uses TRBV29-1 and TRBJ1-1; possibly TRBD1 for D (6 bases). Trimming removed 7 bases at V and 0 bases at J, with 18 bases between. Germline values: CDR1 SQVTM, CDR2 ANQGSEA. The CDR3 loop spans 15 amino acids. The DNA for the CDR3 is TGCAGCGCCCCAAACCCGGACAGACTGAACACTGAAGCTTTCTTT. The encoded protein is CSAPNPDRLNTEAFF.

The J gene is TRBJ2-5, the V gene TRBV28; D unresolved. From germline, CDR1 is MDHEN and CDR2 SYDVKM. V shed 3 bases and J shed 1 base, with 6 bases lying between them. The CDR3 has 13 amino acids. CDR3 in amino acids: CASSFWAQETQYF. The CDR3 region has the DNA TGTGCCAGCAGTTTCTGGGCCCAAGAGACCCAGTACTTC. The full variable domain, in which reference TRBV28 and TRBJ2-5 provide the parts outside the CDR3, is DVKVTQSSRYLVKRTGEKVFLECVQDMDHENMFWYRQDPGLGLRLIYFSYDVKMKEKGDIPEGYSVSREKKERFSLILESASTNQTSMYLCASSFWAQETQYFGPGTRLLVL.

The CDR3 sequence: CASSLEWGSSYEQYF. As DNA, the CDR3 is TGTGCCAGCAGCTTAGAGTGGGGGAGCTCCTACGAGCAGTACTTC. The chain joins TRBV7-2 to TRBJ2-7; D is perhaps TRBD1 or TRBD2 (5 bases each). CDR1 is SGHTA, CDR2 FQGNSA, per germline. This CDR3 is 15 amino acids long. V dropped 1 base and J dropped 0 bases, with 10 bases sitting between them.

The chain couples TRBV3-1 (or the pseudogene TRBV3-2) to TRBJ2-2, with D tentatively TRBD1 (6 bases). There are 16 residues in the CDR3. Germline values: CDR1 LGHDT, CDR2 YNNKEL (reference sequence). V lost 6 bases to trimming and J lost 0 bases, with 14 bases between them. CDR3 amino acids: CASRAWDTANTGELFF. CDR3 DNA: TGTGCCAGCAGGGCCTGGGACACCGCGAACACCGGGGAGCTGTTTTTT.

The chain employs TRBV7-2 and TRBJ2-7, with 7 bases aligning to TRBD2. The trim removed 1 base at V and 8 bases at J, leaving 11 bases unmatched. The length of the CDR3 is 15 residues. The germline V gene encodes CDR1 SGHTA and CDR2 FQGNSA. Here the CDR3 DNA reads TGTGCCAGCAGCTTAGGCAGCGGGGCCACCAGGCAGCAGTACTTC. Its protein is CASSLGSGATRQQYF.

This sequence joins TRBV9 and TRBJ2-2; 11 nucleotides match TRBD2. Germline CDR1 reads SGDLS; CDR2 reads YYNGEE. The ends lost 5 bases at V and 8 bases at J; junction bases unmatched: 8. The CDR3 covers 15 residues. CDR3 DNA sequence: TGTGCCAGCAGTAGCGGGAGGGCCTGGACTGGGGAGCTGTTTTTT. Amino acid sequence: CASSSGRAWTGELFF. Using reference TRBV9 and TRBJ2-2 for the parts outside the CDR3, the full variable domain is DSGVTQTPKHLITATGQRVTLRCSPRSGDLSVYWYQQSLDQGLQFLIQYYNGEERAKGNILERFSAQQFPDLHSELNLSSLELGDSALYFCASSSGRAWTGELFFGEGSRLTVL.

The CDR3 nucleotides read TGTGCCAGCAGCAAACCGGGACAGCGATCCTACGAGCAGTACTTC. Translated, it gives CASSKPGQRSYEQYF. The genes are TRBV27 and TRBJ2-7, with 7 bases that match TRBD1. Looked up from germline, CDR1 is MNHEY and CDR2 is SMNVEV (reference sequence). V shed 6 bases, J shed 1 base, and the junction held 9 bases outside the gene matches. The CDR3 spans 15 residues.

The chain carries TRBV9 and TRBJ1-1, with 7 nucleotides matching TRBD1. Germline V gene sequence: CDR1 SGDLS, CDR2 YYNGEE. The trim removed 4 bases at V and 5 bases at J, leaving 20 bases unmatched. This CDR3 spans 18 amino acids. CDR3 nucleotides: TGTGCCAGCAGCCCGCGCGTGGGGACAGAACGACCGACAACTGAAGCTTTCTTT. This encodes CASSPRVGTERPTTEAFF.

The V and J genes are TRBV5-1 and TRBJ2-5; 9 bases line up with TRBD1. Germline assignment: CDR1 SGHRS and CDR2 YFSETQ. The length of the CDR3 is 18 residues. V shed 4 bases and J 2 bases; nucleotides not matched to a gene: 15. The CDR3 is CASSTGVTGGAGQETQYF. CDR3 sequence (DNA): TGCGCCAGCAGCACGGGAGTCACAGGGGGCGCGGGACAAGAGACCCAGTACTTC.

The chain recombines TRBV4-1 with TRBJ2-1; 9 bases agree with TRBD2. Germline CDR1 reads MGHRA; CDR2 reads YSYEKL. The V segment lost 1 base and the J segment 7 bases; nucleotides outside the gene matches: 8. The length of the CDR3 is 16 residues. The CDR3 spells CASSQGFLAGLNEQFF. Here the CDR3 DNA reads TGCGCCAGCAGCCAAGGTTTTCTAGCGGGATTAAATGAGCAGTTCTTC.

This clone was seen many times. The genes are TRBV14 and TRBJ1-6; 8 bases are shared with TRBD1. V was pared by 2 bases and J by 6 bases, with 3 bases of the junction left unmatched. Germline V gives CDR1 SGHDN, CDR2 FVKESK. The CDR3 has 15 amino acids. CDR3: CASSQWTGLNSPLHF. The DNA for the CDR3 is TGTGCCAGCAGCCAATGGACAGGGCTTAATTCACCCCTCCACTTT.

V is TRBV28 and J is TRBJ2-7; D is uncertain. V lost 6 bases and J 0 bases, leaving 15 bases between the germline ends. This CDR3 comprises 15 residues. Germline-derived CDR1 and CDR2 are MDHEN and SYDVKM. The CDR3 is CASSPAGSNSYEQYF. The CDR3 region has the DNA TGTGCCAGCAGCCCCGCCGGATCCAACTCCTACGAGCAGTACTTC.

The chain couples TRBV7-2 to TRBJ1-6, with D possibly being TRBD1 (6 bases). The germline CDR1 and CDR2 sequences are SGHTA and FQGNSA. The CDR3 sequence is 13 residues long. Trimming took off 5 bases at V and 7 bases at J, with 9 bases between the two ends. CDR3 region: CASSPGQNSPLHF. The CDR3 nucleotides are TGTGCCAGCAGCCCAGGACAGAATTCACCCCTCCACTTT.

The V gene is TRBV13, the J gene TRBJ1-5; D ambiguous. Trimming pared 4 bases from V and 7 bases from J, leaving 14 bases between. This CDR3 region has 14 residues. Germline CDR1 is PRHDT and CDR2 is FYEKMQ (reference sequence). CDR3 sequence: CASSSGLLSQPQHF. The CDR3 DNA sequence: TGTGCCAGCAGCTCGGGTCTCTTGAGCCAGCCCCAGCATTTT. Full variable domain (missing parts from reference TRBV13 and TRBJ1-5): AAGVIQSPRHLIKEKRETATLKCYPIPRHDTVYWYQQGPGQDPQFLISFYEKMQSDKGSIPDRFSAQQFSDYHSELNMSSLELGDSALYFCASSSGLLSQPQHFGDGTRLSIL.

This clone was observed once. The chain employs TRBV19 and TRBJ1-2; unclear D gene. V lost 3 bases, J lost 4 bases, and 12 bases lay in between. Germline V gene sequence: CDR1 LNHDA, CDR2 SQIVND (reference sequence). CDR3 length equals 14 residues. The CDR3 nucleotides are TGTGCCAGTAGTATCCCAGGAGGCCTCTATGGCTACACCTTC. Protein sequence: CASSIPGGLYGYTF.

The CDR3 nucleotides read TGTGCCAGCACCCGGGACATTACCCCCTACGAGCAGTACTTC. Translated, it gives CASTRDITPYEQYF. The chain is built from TRBV27 and TRBJ2-7; D might be TRBD1 (6 bases). V shed 7 bases and J shed 2 bases, with 15 bases lying between them. In germline, CDR1 is MNHEY, CDR2 SMNVEV (reference sequence). The CDR3 spans 14 residues.

The V call is TRBV13, the J call TRBJ2-1; D unclear. V was pared by 1 base and J by 7 bases, with 11 bases between. CDR1 is PRHDT and CDR2 is FYEKMQ in the germline V gene (reference sequence). CDR3 size: 14 residues. DNA of the CDR3: TGTGCCAGCAGCTTAGTACAGATAAGGAATGAGCAGTTCTTC. Protein sequence: CASSLVQIRNEQFF. The variable domain in full, with the rest retrieved from reference TRBV13 and TRBJ2-1, is AAGVIQSPRHLIKEKRETATLKCYPIPRHDTVYWYQQGPGQDPQFLISFYEKMQSDKGSIPDRFSAQQFSDYHSELNMSSLELGDSALYFCASSLVQIRNEQFFGPGTRLTVL.

V gene TRBV4-3 combines with J gene TRBJ2-7; 10 bases match TRBD1. CDR3 length equals 17 residues. After removal of 1 base from V and 4 bases from J, the junction contained 10 bases not matched to a gene. Per germline, CDR1 LGHNA and CDR2 YSLEER. CDR3 residues: CASSQGNGRTGGYEQYF. The DNA for the CDR3 is TGCGCCAGCAGCCAAGGGAATGGGAGGACAGGGGGTTACGAGCAGTACTTC.

The chain has TRBV3-1 (or the pseudogene TRBV3-2) and TRBJ2-1; D is undetermined. Looked up from germline, CDR1 is LGHDT and CDR2 is YNNKEL (reference sequence). The V end was cut by 2 bases, the J end by 5 bases, with 10 bases between. CDR3 length: 14 amino acids. The chain's CDR3 is CASSQNLRDNEQFF. CDR3 nucleotide sequence: TGTGCCAGCAGCCAAAACCTCCGTGACAATGAGCAGTTCTTC.

Concerning this clone: Sequence at one end of the junction differs from germline and may be a read error. The rearrangement links TRBV7-2 to TRBJ2-1; TRBD2 aligns across 11 bases. The CDR3 is 15 amino acids. Per germline, CDR1 SGHTA and CDR2 FQGNSA. For the CDR3, the DNA is TGTGCCAGCAGATTAGCGGGAGGGCCTAGGGTTGAGCAGTTCTTC. Its protein product is CASRLAGGPRVEQFF.

The V call is TRBV19, the J call TRBJ2-1, with D maybe TRBD2 (5 bases). Trimming pared 7 bases from V and 7 bases from J, leaving 20 bases between. The CDR3 runs to 15 residues. The V gene's germline CDR1 is LNHDA and CDR2 SQIVND (reference sequence). This CDR3 is CASKWGSTPGNEQFF. The CDR3 nucleotides read TGTGCCAGTAAGTGGGGATCCACACCGGGGAATGAGCAGTTCTTC.